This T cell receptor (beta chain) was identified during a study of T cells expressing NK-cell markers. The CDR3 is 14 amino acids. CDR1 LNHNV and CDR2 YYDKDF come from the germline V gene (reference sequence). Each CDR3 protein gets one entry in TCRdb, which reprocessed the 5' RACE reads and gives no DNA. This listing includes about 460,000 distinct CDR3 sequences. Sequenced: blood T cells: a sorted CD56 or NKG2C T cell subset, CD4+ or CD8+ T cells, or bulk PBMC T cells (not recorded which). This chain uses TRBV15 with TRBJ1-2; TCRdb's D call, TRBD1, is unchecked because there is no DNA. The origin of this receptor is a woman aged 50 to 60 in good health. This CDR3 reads CATSREQGPRGYTF.